This T cell receptor (beta chain) comes out of a study of radiation and T cells in renal cell carcinoma. The sample's treatment: 15 Gy SBRT to primary tumor, nephrectomy 4 weeks later. Nephrectomy followed 15 Gy stereotactic body radiation by 4 weeks. The patient's renal cell carcinoma had clear cell pathology. Germline V gene sequence: CDR1 MDHEN, CDR2 SYDVKM. The CDR3 length is 11 residues. V was cut by 3 bases and J by 7 bases, with 6 bases left in between. General observations from the study: Compared with controls, irradiated tumors had more, larger dominant CDR3 motifs. Only small tumor regions of roughly 1 g were sampled.

The table lists this clone with a few counts. Its specificity is not known. Profiling relied on immunoSEQ multiplex PCR, and the TCRdb table lists in-frame clones only, not all of them. The table has about 19,000 clones, around 63% seen once. The sequencing used tumor tissue, collected from a patient whose treatment included radiotherapy and nephrectomy. The J gene is TRBJ1-1, the V gene TRBV28; D remains unclear. The clonotype was recovered from a woman aged 70-85 years with renal cell carcinoma. The CDR3 sequence is CASSFPDEAFF. The DNA for the CDR3 is TGTGCCAGCAGTTTTCCGGATGAAGCTTTCTTT.